These 11 T cell receptor beta chains originate from one sample sequenced in a study of spatial heterogeneity in lung cancer. Time point in this sample: sample taken at primary tumor resection. TCRdb redid the calling of the 5' RACE reads with MiXCR, one entry per CDR3 protein. Here the sample spans roughly 16,000 distinct CDR3 sequences, 6.2% being singletons. Study conclusions and caveats: Tumor mutation count correlated with how many alpha and beta TCRs expanded intratumorally.

No antigen is known for these receptors. This specimen consisted of lung tumor tissue, obtained at surgery. These TCRs come from a male donor with early-stage non-small cell lung cancer.

By proportion, this clonotype is medium-sized. This sequence joins TRBV12-3 or TRBV12-4 and TRBJ1-5, with 9 positions matching TRBD1. The CDR3 extends over 13 amino acids. The trim removed 6 bases at V and 6 bases at J, leaving 3 bases unmatched. The CDR3 DNA reads as TGTGCCAGCAGCGGGACAGGGCGTCAGCCCCAGCATTTT. This translates into CASSGTGRQPQHF.

This clonotype was seen many times. The V and J genes are TRBV7-9 and TRBJ1-5, with D perhaps TRBD1 (5 bases). Germline CDR1 reads SEHNR; CDR2 reads FQNEAQ (reference sequence). Trimming shortened V by 5 bases and J by 1 base, and 12 bases separated the two germline ends. This CDR3 spans 15 amino acids. The CDR3 here is CASSPSWGSNQPQHF. CDR3 nucleotide sequence: TGTGCCAGCAGCCCCAGTTGGGGGAGCAATCAGCCCCAGCATTTT.

In its sample, this clonotype was seen many times. The rearrangement links TRBV4-1 to TRBJ2-1; 10 bases align to TRBD1. V lost 4 bases and J lost 7; bases outside the gene matches: 10. The CDR3 runs to 16 residues. CDR1 and CDR2 (germline): MGHRA, YSYEKL. The CDR3 protein is CASSPPPGQGINEQFF. DNA for the CDR3: TGCGCCAGCAGCCCTCCGCCGGGACAGGGGATTAATGAGCAGTTCTTC.

This clonotype came up many times. CDR3 sequence reads: CATSDTPETQYF. The CDR3 nucleotides are TGTGCCACCAGTGACACCCCTGAGACCCAGTACTTC. The rearrangement links TRBV24-1 to TRBJ2-5; no clear D gene. Germline CDR1 and CDR2: KGHDR and SFDVKD. The CDR3 is made up of 12 amino acids. V was cut by 4 bases and J by 5 bases, with 7 bases left in between.

Ten or more counts support this clonotype. This rearrangement joins TRBV10-3 to TRBJ2-3, with D perhaps matching TRBD1 (5 bases). V lost 4 bases and J 0 bases, leaving 14 bases between the germline ends. Germline CDR1 and CDR2: ENHRY and SYGVKD. The CDR3 is made up of 16 amino acids. In nucleotides, the CDR3 is TGTGCCATCAGTGGACGACAGCAGGATAGCACAGATACGCAGTATTTT. Amino acids: CAISGRQQDSTDTQYF.

This clonotype was seen ten or more times. The V and J genes are TRBV29-1 and TRBJ2-3, with 7 bases matching TRBD1. V lost 3 bases, J lost 1 base, and 4 bases stayed unmatched. CDR1 is SQVTM, CDR2 ANQGSEA, per germline. The CDR3 is made up of 14 amino acids. DNA for the CDR3: TGCAGCGTTGATCAGGGGGTCGGCACAGATACGCAGTATTTT. Protein sequence: CSVDQGVGTDTQYF.

This clonotype has a count of ten or more. The rearrangement links TRBV4-1 to TRBJ2-7, with 8 bases that match TRBD1. Germline V gene lookup returns CDR1 MGHRA and CDR2 YSYEKL. With 2 bases clipped from V and 3 bases from J, the junction kept 9 bases outside the gene matches. The CDR3 has 16 amino acids. For the CDR3, the DNA is TGCGCCAGCAGCCAAATCCTGGGACAGGCTGACTACGAGCAGTACTTC. Amino acid sequence: CASSQILGQADYEQYF.

Judged by abundance, this clonotype is medium-sized. V and J are TRBV6-6 and TRBJ2-3; 10 bases match TRBD2. This CDR3 is 18 amino acids long. CDR1 is MNHNY, CDR2 SVGAGI, per germline (reference sequence). Losses at the gene ends were 0 bases for V and 3 bases for J; bases not matched to a gene: 9. This chain's CDR3 is CASSYSAGGPYGTDTQYF. The CDR3 region has the DNA TGTGCCAGCAGTTACTCAGCGGGAGGGCCTTATGGAACAGATACGCAGTATTTT.

This clonotype was observed many times. The chain uses TRBV6-5 and TRBJ2-6, with a weak D call TRBD1 (6 bases). V was cut by 9 bases and J by 2 bases, with 8 bases left in between. The CDR3 spans 13 residues. Germline assignment: CDR1 MNHEY and CDR2 SVGAGI. The DNA of the CDR3 is TGTGCCAGTAGACAGGCTGGGGCCAACGTCCTGACTTTC. Encoded protein: CASRQAGANVLTF.

This clonotype was seen many times. A read error may account for a junction end that differs from germline. This rearrangement joins TRBV7-6 to TRBJ2-2; 8 bases fit TRBD2. The CDR3 extends over 14 amino acids. Germline V gene data show CDR1 as SGHVS and CDR2 as FNYEAQ. The CDR3: CASSLAGDTGELFF. CDR3 DNA sequence: TGTGCCAGCAGCCTAGCGGGCGACACCGGGGAGCTGTTTTTT. Combining the CDR3 with reference TRBV7-6 and TRBJ2-2 gives the whole variable domain GAGVSQSPRYKVTKRGQDVALRCDPISGHVSLYWYRQALGQGPEFLTYFNYEAQQDKSGLPNDRFSAERPEGSISTLTIQRTEQRDSAMYRCASSLAGDTGELFFGEGSRLTVL.

Points on this clonotype: A read error is possible here, since a much larger clone lies one base away. This chain links TRBV9 with TRBJ2-3; 7 positions agree with TRBD1. V dropped 2 bases and J dropped 3; count of bases not matched to a gene: 6. The germline gives CDR1 SGDLS, CDR2 YYNGEE. The CDR3 spans 15 residues. The CDR3 loop is CASSVDRERTDTQYF. CDR3 nucleotides: TGTGCCAGCAGCGTCGACAGGGAGCGGACAGATACGCAGTATTTT.